This is a list of T cell receptor beta chains from one sample in a study of PD-1 blockade in classical Hodgkin lymphoma. Profiling relied on immunoSEQ multiplex PCR, and the TCRdb table lists in-frame clones only, not all of them. The repertoire holds roughly 28,000 clones, with over 75% as singletons. The specimen comprised peripheral blood mononuclear cells (PBMCs), sampled before the fourth cycle of nivolumab. The receptors stem from a human donor with classical Hodgkin lymphoma. Each CDR3 is given with its conserved first and last residue. A D gene is named only where the DNA matches it firmly. Size is stated for part of the rows, as once, few or many counts, or as a class when the clone is expanded.

clone_size d_call j_call v_call cdr3_length cdr3_nt cdr3_aa
- - TRBJ2-3 TRBV7-9 13 TGTGCCAGCAGCTCCGGCCAATTAGGAACGCAGTATTTT CASSSGQLGTQYF
- - TRBJ2-7 TRBV6-6 14 TGTGCCAGCACGGACTTGGACTCGACCTACGAGCAGTACTTC CASTDLDSTYEQYF
few TRBD1 TRBJ2-2 TRBV19 14 TGTGCCAGTAGTGGGACAGGGGACACCGGGGAGCTGTTTTTT CASSGTGDTGELFF
- - TRBJ2-7 TRBV29-1 14 TGCAGCGTTGTTGTTCCGGAGGAAGGCTACGAGCAGTACTTC CSVVVPEEGYEQYF
- - TRBJ2-4 TRBV15 17 TGTGCCACCAGCAGAGATCGGGGCGGATGGGCCAAAAACATTCAGTACTTC CATSRDRGGWAKNIQYF
- - TRBJ2-1 TRBV25-1 15 TGTGCCAGCAGCCCTCAGGCAGGGGAGTATAATGAGCAGTTCTTC CASSPQAGEYNEQFF
- TRBD1 TRBJ1-1 TRBV5-5 13 TGTGCCAGCAGCCGACAGGGAAACACTGAAGCTTTCTTT CASSRQGNTEAFF
- - TRBJ2-7 TRBV7-7 13 TGTGCTAGCAGCTTAGCGGACGGCTACGAGCAGTACTTC CASSLADGYEQYF
once - TRBJ2-3 TRBV2 12 TGTGCCAGCAATCTGGGATCAGATACGCAGTATTTT CASNLGSDTQYF
once - TRBJ1-5 TRBV2 15 TGTGCCAGGGGTGGCACAAAGTATAGCAATCAGCCCCAGCATTTT CARGGTKYSNQPQHF
- TRBD1 TRBJ1-5 TRBV4-3 15 TGCGCCAGCAGCCGCACAACAGGGGGCAATCAGCCCCAGCATTTT CASSRTTGGNQPQHF
- - TRBJ1-1 TRBV19 14 TGTGCCAGTAGTAAAGGGACCGCGGTCACTGAAGCTTTCTTT CASSKGTAVTEAFF
once TRBD1 TRBJ1-3 TRBV18 13 TGTGCCAGCGCGACAGGGTCTGGAAACACCATATATTTT CASATGSGNTIYF
- - TRBJ2-1 TRBV5-1 15 TGCGCCAGCAGCTTAACAGGGATAGCCTACAATGAGCAGTTCTTC CASSLTGIAYNEQFF
- - TRBJ1-2 TRBV7-9 15 TGTGCCAGCAGCTTAGAAAAGGACCGCAGTCATGGCTACACCTTC CASSLEKDRSHGYTF
- - TRBJ1-1 TRBV6-4 13 TGTGCCAGCAGTTCCTCCGTGAACACTGAAGCTTTCTTT CASSSSVNTEAFF
- - TRBJ2-5 TRBV11-2 15 TGTGCCAGCAGCTCGGTTAGGGCGAGGAGAGAGACCCAGTACTTC CASSSVRARRETQYF
- - TRBJ2-2 TRBV4-3 14 TGCGCCAGCAGCCAAGGCCCGGGCACCGGGGAGCTGTTTTTT CASSQGPGTGELFF
- - TRBJ2-1 TRBV2 14 TGTGCCAGCATGACCAGGGTCGGGGACAATGAGCAGTTCTTC CASMTRVGDNEQFF
- TRBD2 TRBJ2-3 TRBV5-1 16 TGCGCCAGCAGCTTGAAGCGGGGGGGCCGAGAAGATACGCAGTATTTT CASSLKRGGREDTQYF
- TRBD1 TRBJ1-2 TRBV5-4 13 TGTGCCAGCAGCCTGGACAGGGGTTTCGGCTACACCTTC CASSLDRGFGYTF
few TRBD2 TRBJ2-1 TRBV5-1 18 TGCGCCAGCAGCTCGGTGACTAGCGGGGGGAACTCCTACAATGAGCAGTTCTTC CASSSVTSGGNSYNEQFF
once - TRBJ1-2 TRBV5-6 11 TGTGCCAGCAGCTTGGGGTACGGCTACACCTTC CASSLGYGYTF
- TRBD1 TRBJ2-2 TRBV5-1 15 TGCGCCAGCGGGAAGGGACAGCCGAACACCGGGGAGCTGTTTTTT CASGKGQPNTGELFF
- - TRBJ2-7 TRBV7-8 15 TGTGCCTGCCGGTTGGGGATCGGTTCAAAGCACGAGCAGTACTTC CACRLGIGSKHEQYF
- TRBD1 TRBJ2-2 TRBV5-1 14 TGCGCCAGCAGCTCCTCAGGGGGCCCCGGGGAGCTGTTTTTT CASSSSGGPGELFF
- TRBD1 TRBJ2-1 TRBV7-6 15 TGTGCCAGCAGCTTTAGGACAGGTCCCTACAATGAGCAGTTCTTC CASSFRTGPYNEQFF
- - TRBJ1-2 TRBV5-6 16 TGTGCCAGCAGCTTGGGGCAGGGTGTTGTAGGCTATGGCTACACCTTC CASSLGQGVVGYGYTF
- TRBD2 TRBJ2-7 TRBV9 13 TGTGCCAGCAGCGTAGCGGGGGGTAGTGAGCAGTACTTC CASSVAGGSEQYF
- TRBD2 TRBJ2-7 TRBV7-2 16 TGTGCCAGCAGCTTAGTGTGGGGGGAGGGTAACTACGAGCAGTACTTC CASSLVWGEGNYEQYF
few - TRBJ2-1 TRBV19 13 TGTGCCAGTAGTATCCAGGATCGCAATGAGCAGTTCTTC CASSIQDRNEQFF
few TRBD1 TRBJ2-3 TRBV9 16 TGTGCCAGCAGCGACAGACAGGGGCCTAGCACAGATACGCAGTATTTT CASSDRQGPSTDTQYF
- - TRBJ2-1 TRBV29-1 14 TGCAGCGTTGAGGAGGACAGTAGGGGGAATGAGCAGTTCTTC CSVEEDSRGNEQFF
- TRBD2 TRBJ2-3 TRBV7-9 16 TGTGCCAGCAGCTCCGGACTAGCGGGGATCAGGGATACGCAGTATTTT CASSSGLAGIRDTQYF
medium-sized - TRBJ2-1 TRBV2 13 TGTGCCACCCTGACGAACCGTAAGCTTGAGCAGTTCTTC CATLTNRKLEQFF
- - TRBJ1-2 TRBV6-1 15 TGTGCCAGCACCGTCGGGGGGACCCCAAACTATGGCTACACCTTC CASTVGGTPNYGYTF
- TRBD2 TRBJ2-2 TRBV6-7 15 TGTGCCCTACACGGGAGGCCGACGCGAGCCGGGGAGCTGTTTTTT CALHGRPTRAGELFF
- TRBD2 TRBJ2-6 TRBV5-4 18 TGTGCCAGCAGCTTCCCCGGGGGGGCGCTTGGTGGGGCCAACGTCCTGACTTTC CASSFPGGALGGANVLTF
- - TRBJ2-3 TRBV5-6 14 TGTGCCAGCAGCCTCGGATCTGACACAGATACGCAGTATTTT CASSLGSDTDTQYF
- TRBD2 TRBJ2-1 TRBV27 19 TGTGCCAGCAGTCTCATAGGGACTAGCGGGGGGAGTGGTAAAAATGAGCAGTTCTTC CASSLIGTSGGSGKNEQFF
- - TRBJ1-2 TRBV27 15 TGTGCCAGCAGTCAGAGGGTACCCACGGACTATGGCTACACCTTC CASSQRVPTDYGYTF
- - TRBJ2-7 TRBV5-8 14 TGTGCCAGCATAGGAGGGGGACTCTCCTACGAGCAGTACTTC CASIGGGLSYEQYF
- - TRBJ1-1 TRBV5-1 13 TGCGCCAGCAGCTTAGGAATGAACACTGAAGCTTTCTTT CASSLGMNTEAFF
few - TRBJ1-6 TRBV9 14 TGTGCCAGCAGCGTGACAGGTTATAATTCACCCCTCCACTTT CASSVTGYNSPLHF
- - TRBJ2-2 TRBV9 13 TGTGCCAGCAGCGGGACTGTTACCGGGGAGCTGTTTTTT CASSGTVTGELFF
- TRBD2 TRBJ2-2 TRBV29-1 15 TGCAGCGTTGACATAGCGGGGTGGGGTGCCGGGGAGCTGTTTTTT CSVDIAGWGAGELFF
- - TRBJ2-7 TRBV9 16 TGTGCCAGCAGCGTAGAACGAGGGCTAGATTCCTACGAGCAGTACTTC CASSVERGLDSYEQYF
- TRBD2 TRBJ2-1 TRBV7-6 15 TGTGCCAGCAGCGATAGCGGGGGGGCGTGGGATGAGCAGTTCTTC CASSDSGGAWDEQFF
- TRBD2 TRBJ2-1 TRBV19 12 TGTGCCAGCTCACTAGCGGCAAGTGAGCAGTTCTTC CASSLAASEQFF
- TRBD2 TRBJ2-1 TRBV7-3 14 TGTGCCAGCAGCTTAAGCGGGGGGGCCGGTGAGCAGTTCTTC CASSLSGGAGEQFF
- TRBD2 TRBJ2-3 TRBV6-6 15 TGTGCCAGCAGTTACCGGGGGGGGAGCACAGATACGCAGTATTTT CASSYRGGSTDTQYF
- - TRBJ1-4 TRBV10-3 18 TGTGCCATCAGTGAGTCTGCAGGTTTCTTTGGGGCTAATGAAAAACTGTTTTTT CAISESAGFFGANEKLFF
- - TRBJ1-1 TRBV9 14 TGTGCCAGCAGCGCGGGGGGGTCGAACACTGAAGCTTTCTTT CASSAGGSNTEAFF
- - TRBJ1-2 TRBV5-5 14 TGTGCCAGCAGCTTGGGCTCGGTCAGCTATGGCTACACCTTC CASSLGSVSYGYTF
- - TRBJ1-5 TRBV6-5 16 TGTGCCAGCAGTTACTCGTTTAATCGGGGGGATCAGCCCCAGCATTTT CASSYSFNRGDQPQHF
- TRBD1 TRBJ2-2 TRBV6-5 16 TGTGCCAGCAGTTGGGCGGGACAGGGGCTGAGCGGGGAGCTGTTTTTT CASSWAGQGLSGELFF
once - TRBJ2-3 TRBV5-1 15 TGCGCCAGCAGCTTGGGAGGGGGGGCCCTAGATACGCAGTATTTT CASSLGGGALDTQYF
- TRBD2 TRBJ2-3 TRBV28 14 TGTGCCAGCAGTTCGGGGGGGCGGGCAGATACGCAGTATTTT CASSSGGRADTQYF